Listed below are T cell receptor beta chains from one sample, sequenced in a study of cytomegalovirus exposure and HLA in healthy donors. Sequenced by immunoSEQ multiplex PCR; TCRdb stores in-frame clones only, minus some. The repertoire includes around 230,000 clones, almost 80% of them detected once, and approximately 1.8% sits in the top ten. Sequencing used PBMCs. These TCRs come from a male donor in good health and CMV-seronegative. Each CDR3 is given with its conserved first and last residue. D genes are given only for firm matches. Size is stated for part of the rows, as once, few or many counts, or as a class when the clone is expanded.

CDR3: CASSLPPNGESTDTQYF
DNA: TGCGCCAGCAGCCTCCCCCCCAACGGGGAAAGCACAGATACGCAGTATTTT
D: .
J: TRBJ2-3
size: .
V: TRBV5-1

CDR3: CASSSGWGVRTEAFF
DNA: TGTGCCAGCAGTTCCGGGTGGGGGGTGAGGACTGAAGCTTTCTTT
D: .
J: TRBJ1-1
size: .
V: TRBV27

CDR3: CASSLAPGQDTIYQETQYF
DNA: TGTGCCAGCAGTTTAGCGCCGGGACAGGATACCATTTACCAAGAGACCCAGTACTTC
D: TRBD1
J: TRBJ2-5
size: .
V: TRBV27

CDR3: CSARGFDEQFF
DNA: TGCAGTGCTAGGGGCTTCGATGAGCAGTTCTTC
D: .
J: TRBJ2-1
size: .
V: TRBV20-1

CDR3: CSVEEGQGTSFSYEQYF
DNA: TGCAGCGTTGAAGAGGGACAGGGGACCTCCTTTTCCTACGAGCAGTACTTC
D: TRBD1
J: TRBJ2-7
size: .
V: TRBV29-1

CDR3: CASSPSGPGELFF
DNA: TGTGCCAGCAGCCCTAGCGGGCCCGGGGAGCTGTTTTTT
D: TRBD2
J: TRBJ2-2
size: .
V: TRBV7-8

CDR3: CASSYYGSALKTQYF
DNA: TGTGCCAGCAGTTATTACGGGAGCGCCCTCAAGACCCAGTACTTC
D: .
J: TRBJ2-5
size: .
V: TRBV6-5

CDR3: CASSVIGGRSNEQFF
DNA: TGTGCCAGCAGCGTAATTGGGGGCCGGTCTAATGAGCAGTTCTTC
D: .
J: TRBJ2-1
size: .
V: TRBV9

CDR3: CASSLIGHTNTEAFF
DNA: TGTGCCAGCAGTTTAATCGGACACACGAACACTGAAGCTTTCTTT
D: .
J: TRBJ1-1
size: once
V: TRBV28

CDR3: CASSIDWTGRPAPAGELFF
DNA: TGCGCCAGCTCGATAGATTGGACAGGGCGGCCAGCCCCCGCCGGGGAGCTGTTTTTT
D: TRBD1
J: TRBJ2-2
size: .
V: TRBV5-1

CDR3: CASSGVFVGTPNNEKLFF
DNA: TGTGCCAGCAGTGGGGTTTTTGTCGGGACTCCGAATAATGAAAAACTGTTTTTT
D: .
J: TRBJ1-4
size: .
V: TRBV2

CDR3: CASSIDGSRLLSSYNEQFF
DNA: TGTGCCAGTAGTATAGATGGGTCGAGGCTCCTCAGCTCCTACAATGAGCAGTTCTTC
D: .
J: TRBJ2-1
size: .
V: TRBV19

CDR3: CASSARDRGLDGNQPQHF
DNA: TGTGCCAGCAGCGCCCGGGACAGGGGGCTCGACGGCAATCAGCCCCAGCATTTT
D: TRBD1
J: TRBJ1-5
size: .
V: TRBV9

CDR3: CASTPWDRGQTEAFF
DNA: TGTGCCAGTACCCCCTGGGACAGGGGGCAGACTGAAGCTTTCTTT
D: TRBD1
J: TRBJ1-1
size: .
V: TRBV19

CDR3: CASSLTGTDTEAFF
DNA: TGCGCCAGCAGCTTGACAGGGACCGACACTGAAGCTTTCTTT
D: .
J: TRBJ1-1
size: few
V: TRBV5-1

CDR3: CASSTTAAGDYEQYF
DNA: TGTGCCAGCAGCACGACGGCTGCGGGGGACTACGAGCAGTACTTC
D: TRBD2
J: TRBJ2-7
size: .
V: TRBV11-2

CDR3: CASSLTREWNTEAFF
DNA: TGCGCCAGCAGCTTGACCCGGGAATGGAACACTGAAGCTTTCTTT
D: .
J: TRBJ1-1
size: .
V: TRBV5-1

CDR3: CASSVGQTYEQYF
DNA: TGTGCCAGCAGCGTGGGGCAGACCTACGAGCAGTACTTC
D: .
J: TRBJ2-7
size: .
V: TRBV9

CDR3: CASSLDIYEQYF
DNA: TGTGCCAGCTCACTGGACATCTACGAGCAGTACTTC
D: .
J: TRBJ2-7
size: .
V: TRBV18

CDR3: CASTWTGGEFGGEKLFF
DNA: TGTGCCAGCACCTGGACAGGGGGCGAGTTCGGGGGTGAAAAACTGTTTTTT
D: TRBD1
J: TRBJ1-4
size: .
V: TRBV2

CDR3: CASKPGDMNTEAFF
DNA: TGCGCCAGCAAACCGGGGGATATGAACACTGAAGCTTTCTTT
D: .
J: TRBJ1-1
size: .
V: TRBV5-1

CDR3: CASSLRGDAEAFF
DNA: TGTGCCAGCAGCCTACGGGGGGACGCTGAAGCTTTCTTT
D: .
J: TRBJ1-1
size: .
V: TRBV14